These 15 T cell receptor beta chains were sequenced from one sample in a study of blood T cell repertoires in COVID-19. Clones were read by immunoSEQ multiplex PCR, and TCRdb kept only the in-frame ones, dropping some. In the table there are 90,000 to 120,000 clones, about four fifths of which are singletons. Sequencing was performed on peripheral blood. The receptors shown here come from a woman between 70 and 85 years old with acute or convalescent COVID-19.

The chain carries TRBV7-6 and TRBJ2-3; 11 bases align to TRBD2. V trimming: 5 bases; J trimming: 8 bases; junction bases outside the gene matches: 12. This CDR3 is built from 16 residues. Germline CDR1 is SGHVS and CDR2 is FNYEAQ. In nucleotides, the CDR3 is TGTGCCAGCAGCAAACTAGCGGGAGTCGCGGCAGCTACGCAGTATTTT. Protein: CASSKLAGVAAATQYF.

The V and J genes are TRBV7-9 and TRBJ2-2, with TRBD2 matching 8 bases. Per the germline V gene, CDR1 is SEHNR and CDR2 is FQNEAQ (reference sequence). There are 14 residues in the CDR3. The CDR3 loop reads CADRAGTRSGELFF. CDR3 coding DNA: TGTGCAGATCGAGCTGGGACTAGGTCCGGGGAGCTGTTTTTT.

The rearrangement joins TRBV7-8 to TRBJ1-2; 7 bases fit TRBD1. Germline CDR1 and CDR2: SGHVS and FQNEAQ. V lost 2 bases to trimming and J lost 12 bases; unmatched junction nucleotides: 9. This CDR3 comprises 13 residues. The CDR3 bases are TGTGCCAGCAGCTTACAAGACAGGGTTGTCCACACCTTC. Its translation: CASSLQDRVVHTF.

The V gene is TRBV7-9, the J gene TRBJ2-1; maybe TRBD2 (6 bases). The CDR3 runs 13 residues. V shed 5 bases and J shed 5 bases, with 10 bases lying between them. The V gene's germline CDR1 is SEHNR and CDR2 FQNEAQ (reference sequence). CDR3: CASSPGTHNEQFF. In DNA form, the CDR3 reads TGTGCCAGCAGCCCGGGGACTCACAATGAGCAGTTCTTC.

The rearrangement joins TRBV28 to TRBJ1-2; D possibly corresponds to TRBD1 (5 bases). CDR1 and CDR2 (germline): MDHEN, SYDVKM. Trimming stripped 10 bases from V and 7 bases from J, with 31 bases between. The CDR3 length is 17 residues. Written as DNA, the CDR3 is TGTGCCACCCACGGGAGGAAGGGGCGTTCATGGATGAGTGGCTACACCTTC. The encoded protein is CATHGRKGRSWMSGYTF.

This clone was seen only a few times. For the CDR3, the DNA is TGTGCCAGCAGCCCCCCCGGTGACAATGAGCAGTTCTTC. This sequence encodes CASSPPGDNEQFF. V gene TRBV7-6 combines with J gene TRBJ2-1; no reliable D call. CDR3 length equals 13 residues. The germline V gene encodes CDR1 SGHVS and CDR2 FNYEAQ. The ends were cut back, 5 bases at V and 5 bases at J, with 10 bases in the middle.

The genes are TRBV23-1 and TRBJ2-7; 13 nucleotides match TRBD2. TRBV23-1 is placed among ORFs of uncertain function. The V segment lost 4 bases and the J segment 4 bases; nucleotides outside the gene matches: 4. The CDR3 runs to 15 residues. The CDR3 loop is CASSLTSGRAYEQYF. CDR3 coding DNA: TGCGCCAGCAGTCTCACTAGCGGGAGGGCTTACGAGCAGTACTTC.

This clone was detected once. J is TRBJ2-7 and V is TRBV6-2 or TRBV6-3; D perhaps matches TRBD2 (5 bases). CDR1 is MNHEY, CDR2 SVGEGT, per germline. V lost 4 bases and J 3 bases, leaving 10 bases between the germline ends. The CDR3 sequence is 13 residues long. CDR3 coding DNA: TGTGCCAGCAGTTTATCGGGGTTCTACGAGCAGTACGTC. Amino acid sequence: CASSLSGFYEQYV.

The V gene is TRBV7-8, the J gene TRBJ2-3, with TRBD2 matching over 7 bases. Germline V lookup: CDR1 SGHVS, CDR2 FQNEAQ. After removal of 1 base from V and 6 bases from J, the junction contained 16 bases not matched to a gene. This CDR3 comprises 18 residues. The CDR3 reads CASSLEILQVAGRDTQYF. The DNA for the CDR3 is TGTGCCAGCAGCTTAGAGATATTACAGGTGGCCGGGAGGGATACGCAGTATTTT.

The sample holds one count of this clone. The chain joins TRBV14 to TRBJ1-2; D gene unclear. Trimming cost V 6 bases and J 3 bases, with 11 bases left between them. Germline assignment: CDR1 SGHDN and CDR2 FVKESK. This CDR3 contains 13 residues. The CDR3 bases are TGTGCCAGCAGTCGGGAGGGTTACTATGGCTACACCTTC. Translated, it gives CASSREGYYGYTF.

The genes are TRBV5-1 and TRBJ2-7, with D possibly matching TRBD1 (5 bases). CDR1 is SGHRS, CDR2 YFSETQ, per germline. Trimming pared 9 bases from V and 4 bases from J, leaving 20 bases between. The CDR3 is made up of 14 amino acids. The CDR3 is CANPNRQIVYEQYV. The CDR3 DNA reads TGCGCCAATCCGAACCGACAGATCGTTTACGAGCAGTACGTC.

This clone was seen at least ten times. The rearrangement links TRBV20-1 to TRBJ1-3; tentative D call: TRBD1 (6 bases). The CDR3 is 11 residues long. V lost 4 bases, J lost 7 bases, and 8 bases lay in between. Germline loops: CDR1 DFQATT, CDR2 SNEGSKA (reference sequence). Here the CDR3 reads CSANRENTIYF. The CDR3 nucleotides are TGCAGTGCTAACAGGGAGAACACCATATATTTT.

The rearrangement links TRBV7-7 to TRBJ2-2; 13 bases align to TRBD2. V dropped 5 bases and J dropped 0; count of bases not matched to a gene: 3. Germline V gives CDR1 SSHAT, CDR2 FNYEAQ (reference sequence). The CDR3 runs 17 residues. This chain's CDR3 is CASSLGLAGTNTGELFF. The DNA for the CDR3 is TGTGCCAGCAGCCTGGGACTAGCGGGGACGAACACCGGGGAGCTGTTTTTT.

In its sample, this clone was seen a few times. Here the CDR3 DNA reads TGTGCCAGCAGCCAAAAGCGCTCACCCCTCCACTTT. Translating it yields CASSQKRSPLHF. V is TRBV3-1 (or the pseudogene TRBV3-2) and J is TRBJ1-6, with D uncertain. Germline V CDR1 and CDR2: LGHDT, YNNKEL (reference sequence). CDR3 size: 12 residues. Trimming removed 2 bases at V and 10 bases at J, with 6 bases between.

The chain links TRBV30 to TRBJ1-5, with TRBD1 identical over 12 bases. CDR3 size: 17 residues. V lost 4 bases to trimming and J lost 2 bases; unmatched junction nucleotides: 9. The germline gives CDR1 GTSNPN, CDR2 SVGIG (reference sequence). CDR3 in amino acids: CAWTQGQGAGGNQPQHF. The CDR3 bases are TGTGCCTGGACACAGGGACAGGGGGCAGGCGGCAATCAGCCCCAGCATTTT.